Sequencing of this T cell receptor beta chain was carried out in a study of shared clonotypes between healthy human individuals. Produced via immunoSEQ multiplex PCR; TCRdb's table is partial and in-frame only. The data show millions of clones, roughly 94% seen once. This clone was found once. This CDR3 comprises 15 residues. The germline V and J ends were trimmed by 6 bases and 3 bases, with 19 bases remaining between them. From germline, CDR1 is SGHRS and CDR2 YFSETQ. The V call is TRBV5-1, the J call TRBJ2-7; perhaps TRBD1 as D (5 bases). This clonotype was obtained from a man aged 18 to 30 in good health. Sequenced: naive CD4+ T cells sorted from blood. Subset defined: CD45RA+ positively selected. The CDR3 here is CASTAGPDPIYEQYF. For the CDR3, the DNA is TGCGCCAGCACGGCAGGGCCTGACCCGATCTACGAGCAGTACTTC.